This record looks at one T cell receptor beta chain sequence and its context. The antigen it recognizes is unknown. Per-nucleotide qualities are absent, and no much larger clonotype sits a single base away. This record comes from a study of PD-L1 blockade in urothelial cancer (dated by TCRdb to about 2017). Some background on the complete study: Therapy was started in the mid-2010s for all patients, and atezolizumab 1,200 mg was administered intravenously every 3 weeks. Twenty-five of 29 patients were males with bladder-origin urothelial cancer, and about 65% of the roughly 30 reported a prior smoking history. Patients had an ECOG performance status of 0 or 1 and had received between 0 and 3 prior chemotherapy regimens. Blood samples were analyzed at 3 weeks after treatment start (second dose) and at 6 weeks after treatment start. Blood samples yielded a median of about 150,000 T cells and tens of thousands of unique TCRs, with median clonality around 0.084. Somatic, immune and clinical correlates of response to PD-L1 blockade with atezolizumab in urothelial cancer were the focus of an exploratory multi-omic analysis. Pretreatment tumor samples, along with matched peripheral blood serially collected before and after atezolizumab treatment, were subjected to TCR sequencing. Durable clinical benefit was defined as progression-free survival longer than 6 months, and TCR features were also tested against progression-free and overall survival. In the same patients who had TCR sequencing, pretreatment tumors also underwent whole exome sequencing and RNA sequencing. Nine patients achieved durable clinical benefit and some 21 did not. Twenty-nine patients had pretreatment blood TCR-seq, about 25 had at least one posttreatment blood collection, and about 25 had tumor TCR-seq.

To estimate absolute template abundance from read counts, synthetic TCR analog templates were spiked into each PCR. Using the immunoSEQ assay, TCRbeta CDR3 regions were amplified from genomic DNA with bias-controlled V and J gene primers. Sequencing of rearranged TCRbeta segments was done at approximately 20X coverage. As for the original processing: Sequencing errors were corrected by clustering and CDR3s were annotated against IMGT to assign V, D and J genes. Downstream analyses used only productive TCRbeta rearrangements, leaving out any out-of-frame or stop-codon sequences. Clonality was computed as one minus Shannon entropy normalized by the log of the number of unique productive sequences. Fisher's exact test with Benjamini-Hochberg correction, at a threshold of adjusted p below 0.01, was used to find clones that differed between time points or between blood and tumor. Imported from immuneACCESS, the table was reduced by TCRdb to in-frame sequences with V and J called. These copies leave out some clones; in studies compared against another copy, an unresolved V gene accounts for under half, and the cause of the remainder is not known. V and J calls and clone size are copied from that table; D and trimming were computed from the DNA. This sample lists under 100,000 clones; around 76% were detected once. Around a tenth of the sample rests with the top ten.

The cohort included roughly 30 patients with locally advanced or metastatic urothelial carcinoma who were treated at Memorial Sloan Kettering on a trial protocol. Peripheral blood mononuclear cells were collected pretreatment and during treatment, with between 1 and 8 total time points obtained per patient. The Qiagen DNeasy Blood extraction kit was used to purify genomic DNA from total PBMCs and tumor samples. PBMCs were collected pretreatment and during treatment and were isolated and stored as previously described. Results and caveats for the whole study, not just this receptor: Because of the small sample size (n ≈ 30) and the many exploratory analyses performed, the results are intended to be regarded as hypothesis-generating. At 3 weeks after the start of treatment, tumor-associated TCR clones in peripheral blood had expanded more in patients with durable benefit (n of about 20, p = 0.022). Improved progression-free and overall survival was associated with having pretreatment peripheral blood TCR clonality below the median.

The sample here was PBMCs, taken around atezolizumab (anti-PD-L1) treatment. This receptor was obtained from a man aged 65 to 85 with urothelial cancer.

The CDR3 sequence is CASSVGGGGSSYNEQFF. Read as DNA, the sequence is TGTGCCAGCAGCGTAGGTGGCGGGGGGTCCTCCTACAATGAGCAGTTCTTC. The chain uses TRBV9 and TRBJ2-1, with 8 bases in between that match TRBD2. For CDR1 and CDR2, the germline V gene lists SGDLS and YYNGEE. Ends trimmed: V by 0 bases, J by 0 bases; bases unmatched to a gene: 5. The CDR3 goes from the cysteine to the phenylalanine over 17 residues. CDR3 DNA only is kept here, 51 bases in frame from base 1.